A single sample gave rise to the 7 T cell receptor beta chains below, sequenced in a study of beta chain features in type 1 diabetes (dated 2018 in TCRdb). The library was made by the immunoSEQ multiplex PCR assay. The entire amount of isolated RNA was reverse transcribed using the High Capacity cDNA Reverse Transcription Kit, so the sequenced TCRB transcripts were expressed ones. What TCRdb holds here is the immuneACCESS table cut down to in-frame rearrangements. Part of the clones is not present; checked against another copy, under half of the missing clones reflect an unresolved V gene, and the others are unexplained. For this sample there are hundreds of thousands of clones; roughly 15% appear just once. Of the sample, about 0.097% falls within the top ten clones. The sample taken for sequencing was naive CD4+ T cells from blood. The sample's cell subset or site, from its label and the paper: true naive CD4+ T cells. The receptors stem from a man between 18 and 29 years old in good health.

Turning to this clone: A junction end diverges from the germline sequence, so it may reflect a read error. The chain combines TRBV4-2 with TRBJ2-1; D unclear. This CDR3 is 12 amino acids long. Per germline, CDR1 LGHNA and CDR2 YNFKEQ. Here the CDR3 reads CASSQDQIAWIF. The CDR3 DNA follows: TGTGCCAGCAGCCAAGATCAAATAGCTTGGATCTTC.

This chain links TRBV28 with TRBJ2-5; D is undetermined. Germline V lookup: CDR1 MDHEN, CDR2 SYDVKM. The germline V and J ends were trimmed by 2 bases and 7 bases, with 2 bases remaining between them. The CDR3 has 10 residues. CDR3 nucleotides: TGTGCCAGCAGTTTAGGGACCCAGTACTTC. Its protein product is CASSLGTQYF.

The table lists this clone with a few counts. The CDR3 spells CASLSGGYEQYF. CDR3 DNA sequence: TGTGCCTCCTTGTCCGGGGGCTACGAGCAGTACTTC. The chain is built from TRBV28 and TRBJ2-7, with D perhaps TRBD2 (6 bases). Germline-derived CDR1 and CDR2 are MDHEN and SYDVKM. The ends were cut back, 11 bases at V and 3 bases at J, with 14 bases in the middle. This CDR3 contains 12 residues. The full variable domain, its missing parts supplied by reference TRBV28 and TRBJ2-7, is DVKVTQSSRYLVKRTGEKVFLECVQDMDHENMFWYRQDPGLGLRLIYFSYDVKMKEKGDIPEGYSVSREKKERFSLILESASTNQTSMYLCASLSGGYEQYFGPGTRLTVT.

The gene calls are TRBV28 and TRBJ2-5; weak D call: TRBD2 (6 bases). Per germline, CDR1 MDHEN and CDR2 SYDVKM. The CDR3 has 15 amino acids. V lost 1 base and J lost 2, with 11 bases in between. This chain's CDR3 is CASSLYGAGQETQYF. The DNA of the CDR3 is TGTGCCAGCAGTTTATATGGGGCGGGGCAAGAGACCCAGTACTTC. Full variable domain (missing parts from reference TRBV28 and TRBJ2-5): DVKVTQSSRYLVKRTGEKVFLECVQDMDHENMFWYRQDPGLGLRLIYFSYDVKMKEKGDIPEGYSVSREKKERFSLILESASTNQTSMYLCASSLYGAGQETQYFGPGTRLLVL.

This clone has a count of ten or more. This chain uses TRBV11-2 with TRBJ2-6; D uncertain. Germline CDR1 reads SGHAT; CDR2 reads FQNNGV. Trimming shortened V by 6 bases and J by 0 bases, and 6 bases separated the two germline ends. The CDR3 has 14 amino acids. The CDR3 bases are TGTGCCAGCAGTCTCAGCTCTGGGGCCAACGTCCTGACTTTC. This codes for CASSLSSGANVLTF.

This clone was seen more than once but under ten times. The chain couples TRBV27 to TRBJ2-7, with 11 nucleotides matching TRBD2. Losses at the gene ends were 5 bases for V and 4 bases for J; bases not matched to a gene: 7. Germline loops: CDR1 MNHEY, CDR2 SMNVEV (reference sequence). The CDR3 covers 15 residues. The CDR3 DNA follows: TGTGCCAGCAGTCCTCTGACTAGCGGGACGTACGAGCAGTACTTC. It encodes CASSPLTSGTYEQYF.

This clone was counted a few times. The CDR3 loop reads CASSLIGQIYGYTF. CDR3 nucleotides: TGTGCCAGCAGCTTAATTGGACAGATCTATGGCTACACCTTC. The chain has TRBV7-9 and TRBJ1-2; TRBD1 is a possible D gene (6 bases). The CDR3 sequence is 14 residues long. The V and J ends lost 2 bases and 4 bases respectively, with 11 bases between them. The V gene's germline CDR1 is SEHNR and CDR2 FQNEAQ (reference sequence).